The 30 T cell receptor beta chains below were found in one sample sequenced in a study of T cell responses to AZD1222 COVID-19 vaccine. The protocol was immunoSEQ multiplex PCR, while the TCRdb copy is restricted to in-frame clones and leaves out a portion. The table lists 95,000 to 150,000 clones, about 90% of them singletons. The specimen comprised peripheral blood, sampled on day 0 of AZD1222 vaccination. The origin of the receptors is an adult in good health.

The J gene is TRBJ1-2, the V gene TRBV24-1; D gene uncertain. Germline V lookup: CDR1 KGHDR, CDR2 SFDVKD. Between the trimmed V and J ends, which lost 5 bases and 4 bases, there was a span of 4 bases. This CDR3 comprises 11 residues. The CDR3 reads CATSGSYGYTF. Written as DNA, the CDR3 is TGTGCCACCAGTGGGTCCTATGGCTACACCTTC.

This clone was observed a single time. The chain combines TRBV9 with TRBJ1-1; tentative D call: TRBD1 (6 bases). Germline V gene lookup returns CDR1 SGDLS and CDR2 YYNGEE. V lost 0 bases and J 6 bases, leaving 9 bases between the germline ends. The CDR3 runs to 13 residues. For the CDR3, the DNA is TGTGCCAGCAGCGTAGCACAGGGCCCTGAAGCTTTCTTT. It specifies CASSVAQGPEAFF.

This clone was found a few times. V gene TRBV28 combines with J gene TRBJ1-2; TRBD1 might be the D (5 bases). The CDR3 spans 14 residues. V was shortened by 9 bases and J by 2 bases, with 16 bases between the two germline ends. Germline CDR1 is MDHEN and CDR2 is SYDVKM. CDR3 in DNA: TGTGCCAGTACCCCTTCACAGGAGAACTATGGCTACACCTTC. Translating gives CASTPSQENYGYTF.

V usage is TRBV30 and J usage is TRBJ2-1; D might be TRBD2 (5 bases). The CDR3 length is 14 residues. Trimming stripped 2 bases from V and 5 bases from J, with 13 bases between. CDR1 and CDR2 from the germline V gene are GTSNPN and SVGIG (reference sequence). The CDR3 DNA reads as TGTGCCTGGAGTTCCGGGAACAGCCACAATGAGCAGTTCTTC. Amino acid sequence: CAWSSGNSHNEQFF.

The chain employs TRBV28 and TRBJ1-1, with 8 bases identical to TRBD1. The ends lost 10 bases at V and 5 bases at J; junction bases unmatched: 9. CDR3 length: 13 residues. In germline, CDR1 is MDHEN, CDR2 SYDVKM. CDR3 region: CATRTGSITEAFF. The CDR3 DNA reads TGTGCCACCCGGACAGGGAGTATAACTGAAGCTTTCTTT.

The J gene is TRBJ1-1, the V gene TRBV28; D gene ambiguous. Germline CDR1 MDHEN, CDR2 SYDVKM. The V end was cut by 1 base, the J end by 1 base, with 7 bases between. The CDR3 runs to 14 residues. The CDR3 DNA sequence: TGTGCCAGCAGTTTATCCCCCGGGAACACTGAAGCTTTCTTT. This translates into CASSLSPGNTEAFF.

The gene calls are TRBV6-5 and TRBJ2-1; TRBD2 aligns across 9 bases. V dropped 5 bases and J dropped 15; count of bases not matched to a gene: 5. The CDR3 length is 11 residues. From germline, CDR1 is MNHEY and CDR2 SVGAGI. This CDR3 is CASSNSGRGFF. The CDR3 DNA is TGTGCCAGCAGTAATAGCGGGAGAGGGTTCTTC.

This chain connects TRBV29-1 to TRBJ2-5; 8 bases match TRBD1. Trimming at V came to 8 bases and at J to 0 bases, leaving 8 bases not matched to a gene. CDR1 and CDR2 from the germline V gene are SQVTM and ANQGSEA. The CDR3 consists of 14 residues. The CDR3 spells CSCLRTGNQETQYF. The CDR3 nucleotides are TGCAGCTGCCTCAGGACAGGGAACCAAGAGACCCAGTACTTC.

The chain recombines TRBV29-1 with TRBJ2-3, with D possibly TRBD2 on 5 matching bases. Germline V gene sequence: CDR1 SQVTM, CDR2 ANQGSEA. The CDR3 consists of 13 residues. Trimming pared 5 bases from V and 5 bases from J, leaving 14 bases between. The CDR3 is CSVPTSLIDTQYF. In DNA, the CDR3 is TGCAGCGTTCCAACTAGTTTGATAGATACGCAGTATTTT.

V is TRBV6-5 and J is TRBJ1-5, with D unresolved. From germline, CDR1 is MNHEY and CDR2 SVGAGI. V was pared by 7 bases and J by 2 bases, with 12 bases between. The CDR3 is made up of 14 amino acids. The CDR3 spells CASTLGLGNQPQHF. For the CDR3, the DNA is TGTGCCAGCACCTTAGGGTTGGGCAATCAGCCCCAGCATTTT.

The J gene is TRBJ2-3, the V gene TRBV6-1; D is undetermined. The CDR3 is made up of 14 amino acids. The V gene's germline CDR1 is MNHNS and CDR2 SASEGT. V was trimmed by 2 bases and J by 0 bases, leaving 6 bases between them. CDR3 amino acids: CASSEPGSTDTQYF. In DNA, the CDR3 is TGTGCCAGCAGTGAACCGGGCAGCACAGATACGCAGTATTTT.

The rearrangement links TRBV25-1 to TRBJ2-2; tentatively, D is TRBD1 (5 bases). The V end lost 7 bases, the J end lost 6 bases, and 15 bases lay between the germline ends. Germline V gene data show CDR1 as MGHDK and CDR2 as SYGVNS. This CDR3 has 14 amino acids. The CDR3 DNA reads TGTGCCAGCACTGGGCAGGGTTTATCCGGGGAGCTGTTTTTT. Translated: CASTGQGLSGELFF.

The V and J genes are TRBV7-3 and TRBJ1-5, with 7 bases aligning to TRBD1. CDR3 length equals 15 residues. The ends lost 5 bases at V and 7 bases at J; junction bases unmatched: 11. From germline, CDR1 is SGHTA and CDR2 FQGTGA. The CDR3 coding sequence is TGTGCCAGCAGCCAACAGGGGCAGCTCCAGCAGCCCCAGCATTTT. Translation gives CASSQQGQLQQPQHF.

The J gene is TRBJ1-2, the V gene TRBV19; D might be TRBD1 (5 bases). The V end was cut by 0 bases, the J end by 4 bases, with 21 bases between. CDR3 length equals 18 residues. Germline CDR1 is LNHDA and CDR2 is SQIVND (reference sequence). CDR3 sequence: CASSIDLSSRETFYGYTF. The CDR3 nucleotides read TGTGCCAGTAGTATAGATCTATCGAGCAGGGAAACGTTCTATGGCTACACCTTC.

This clone was picked up a small number of times. The chain uses TRBV19 and TRBJ2-3; tentative D call: TRBD2 (6 bases). This CDR3 region has 14 residues. Germline assignment: CDR1 LNHDA and CDR2 SQIVND (reference sequence). V was shortened by 3 bases and J by 4 bases, with 11 bases between the two germline ends. The DNA for the CDR3 is TGTGCCAGTAGTATGTGGGGGGATCCAGATACGCAGTATTTT. Protein sequence: CASSMWGDPDTQYF.

The chain recombines TRBV5-1 with TRBJ1-1, with D unresolved. CDR1 is SGHRS and CDR2 is YFSETQ in the germline V gene. The CDR3 has 15 residues. With 7 bases removed from V and 4 bases from J, the gap between germline ends came to 20 bases. The CDR3 reads CASEGGYGHSTEAFF. The DNA for the CDR3 is TGCGCCAGCGAAGGCGGTTACGGCCACAGCACTGAAGCTTTCTTT.

The CDR3 spells CASIQNGGGVGRGGELFF. As DNA, the CDR3 is TGTGCCAGTATCCAAAATGGAGGGGGCGTAGGTCGTGGCGGGGAGCTGTTTTTT. V and J are TRBV19 and TRBJ2-2; tentatively, D is TRBD1 (7 bases). Trimming cost V 7 bases and J 7 bases, with 28 bases left between them. Germline-derived CDR1 and CDR2 are LNHDA and SQIVND (reference sequence). The CDR3 runs to 18 residues.

CDR3 coding DNA: TGTGCCTGGGCTACACCGGGTGGGGCCACAGATACGCAGTATTTT. It yields the protein CAWATPGGATDTQYF. The chain is built from TRBV30 and TRBJ2-3, with D perhaps matching TRBD1 (5 bases). The CDR3 has 15 amino acids. Germline V gives CDR1 GTSNPN, CDR2 SVGIG (reference sequence). Trimming cost V 5 bases and J 2 bases, with 17 bases left between them.

The chain joins TRBV15 to TRBJ2-7, with no clear D. This CDR3 contains 13 residues. V was shortened by 0 bases and J by 1 base, with 4 bases between the two germline ends. Germline V gene data show CDR1 as LNHNV and CDR2 as YYDKDF (reference sequence). The CDR3 spells CATSRELSYEQYF. The CDR3 nucleotides read TGTGCCACCAGCAGAGAACTGTCCTACGAGCAGTACTTC. The entire variable domain, with the rest obtained from reference TRBV15 and TRBJ2-7, is as follows: DAMVIQNPRYQVTQFGKPVTLSCSQTLNHNVMYWYQQKSSQAPKLLFHYYDKDFNNEADTPDNFQSRRPNTSFCFLDIRSPGLGDTAMYLCATSRELSYEQYFGPGTRLTVT.

This chain connects TRBV19 to TRBJ1-2; D is ambiguous. CDR3 length: 13 residues. The germline V and J ends were trimmed by 10 bases and 8 bases, with 20 bases remaining between them. Germline loops: CDR1 LNHDA, CDR2 SQIVND (reference sequence). The CDR3: CAIPPPAAWGYTF. Here the CDR3 DNA reads TGTGCCATCCCCCCCCCGGCCGCCTGGGGCTACACCTTC.

This clone showed up just once. The rearrangement links TRBV9 to TRBJ1-6, with D maybe TRBD1 (6 bases). This CDR3 has 17 amino acids. The germline V and J ends were trimmed by 0 bases and 7 bases, with 17 bases remaining between them. Germline-derived CDR1 and CDR2 are SGDLS and YYNGEE. Here the CDR3 reads CASSVGAGDVKNSPLHF. DNA for the CDR3: TGTGCCAGCAGCGTAGGGGCAGGGGACGTAAAAAATTCACCCCTCCACTTT. Full variable domain (rest looked up from reference TRBV9 and TRBJ1-6): DSGVTQTPKHLITATGQRVTLRCSPRSGDLSVYWYQQSLDQGLQFLIQYYNGEERAKGNILERFSAQQFPDLHSELNLSSLELGDSALYFCASSVGAGDVKNSPLHFGNGTRLTVT.

The CDR3 DNA sequence: TGTGCCAGCAGTCCCACGGGACTAGCGGGAAAATTCCGCTACGAGCAGTACTTC. Its protein is CASSPTGLAGKFRYEQYF. V gene TRBV27 combines with J gene TRBJ2-7; the match to TRBD2 covers 13 bases. The V gene end was trimmed by 5 bases and the J gene end by 3 bases; junction bases not matched to a gene: 13. This CDR3 comprises 18 residues. In germline, CDR1 is MNHEY, CDR2 SMNVEV (reference sequence).

The chain uses TRBV29-1 and TRBJ2-7; D is possibly TRBD1 (6 bases). The CDR3 is 12 amino acids. Germline V gene lookup returns CDR1 SQVTM and CDR2 ANQGSEA. The ends were cut back, 4 bases at V and 1 base at J, with 8 bases in the middle. The CDR3 region has the DNA TGCAGCGTTGCGGGACAATCCTACGAGCAGTACTTC. This codes for CSVAGQSYEQYF.

V gene TRBV5-1 combines with J gene TRBJ1-6, with D unresolved. The germline V and J ends were trimmed by 0 bases and 6 bases, with 10 bases remaining between them. There are 15 residues in the CDR3. Germline V CDR1 and CDR2: SGHRS, YFSETQ. CDR3: CASSLDTNSNSPLHF. Here the CDR3 DNA reads TGCGCCAGCAGCTTGGACACAAATTCTAATTCACCCCTCCACTTT.

Only one count was recorded for this clone. The CDR3 region is CASSLGTYSGNTIYF. CDR3 DNA: TGTGCCAGCAGTTTAGGTACTTACTCTGGAAACACCATATATTTT. The rearrangement uses TRBV28 and TRBJ1-3; no clear D. This CDR3 is built from 15 residues. Germline lookup yields CDR1 MDHEN and CDR2 SYDVKM. Trimming cost V 2 bases and J 0 bases, with 8 bases left between them. The complete variable domain, with remaining parts taken from reference TRBV28 and TRBJ1-3, reads DVKVTQSSRYLVKRTGEKVFLECVQDMDHENMFWYRQDPGLGLRLIYFSYDVKMKEKGDIPEGYSVSREKKERFSLILESASTNQTSMYLCASSLGTYSGNTIYFGEGSWLTVV.

The chain employs TRBV6-5 and TRBJ1-2; D remains ambiguous. V lost 6 bases, J lost 4 bases, and 12 bases lay in between. Germline V gives CDR1 MNHEY, CDR2 SVGAGI. There are 13 residues in the CDR3. The CDR3 protein is CASSRADRYGYTF. CDR3 DNA sequence: TGTGCCAGCAGCCGTGCAGACCGCTATGGCTACACCTTC.

As for this clone: At one end the junction does not follow the germline gene, possibly because of a read error. The chain uses TRBV12-3 or TRBV12-4 and TRBJ1-6; D unclear. The CDR3 covers 12 residues. As DNA, the CDR3 is TGTGCCAGCAGTACCCACGGGCGCTTTATTTCTTTT. It codes for CASSTHGRFISF.

The V gene is TRBV19, the J gene TRBJ1-5, with 9 positions matching TRBD1. The CDR3 consists of 17 residues. With 5 bases clipped from V and 1 base from J, the junction kept 9 bases outside the gene matches. CDR1 and CDR2 from the germline V gene are LNHDA and SQIVND (reference sequence). As DNA, the CDR3 is TGTGCCAGTAGTCTTTACAGGGGGCAAGGGAGCAATCAGCCCCAGCATTTT. Its translation: CASSLYRGQGSNQPQHF.

The chain recombines TRBV9 with TRBJ1-6; possibly TRBD1 for D (6 bases). In germline, CDR1 is SGDLS, CDR2 YYNGEE. This CDR3 has 14 amino acids. V was trimmed by 0 bases and J by 13 bases, leaving 14 bases between them. CDR3 DNA: TGTGCCAGCAGCGTAGGGGGGCCCCTCTCGCCCCTCCACTTT. This encodes CASSVGGPLSPLHF.

Here the CDR3 reads CASSLTTLGVYGYTF. In DNA form, the CDR3 reads TGTGCCAGCAGTTTAACCACCTTAGGCGTATATGGCTACACCTTC. This chain connects TRBV28 to TRBJ1-2; D is uncertain. Trimming cost V 2 bases and J 5 bases, with 15 bases left between them. The CDR3 is 15 residues long. The germline CDR1 and CDR2 sequences are MDHEN and SYDVKM.